These 4 T cell receptor beta chains were sequenced from one sample in a study of cytomegalovirus exposure and HLA in healthy donors. The PCR was carried out with 60 Vbeta primers and 13 Jbeta primers. Profiled with immunoSEQ multiplex PCR; TCRdb holds only in-frame clones, not every one. The sample records about 200,000 clones, around 83% being singletons. The sample consisted of PBMCs. These receptors came from a man aged 35 to 55 in good health and CMV-seropositive.

The CDR3 protein is CASSFSGRFYEQYF. In nucleotides, the CDR3 is TGCGCCAGCAGCTTTAGCGGGAGGTTCTACGAGCAGTACTTC. The V gene is TRBV5-1, the J gene TRBJ2-7; 10 positions agree with TRBD2. CDR3 size: 14 residues. Germline CDR1 SGHRS, CDR2 YFSETQ. J lost 3 bases, V lost 2 bases, and 2 bases had no gene match.

This chain links TRBV19 with TRBJ2-7; no clear D gene. The CDR3 has 14 amino acids. The V and J ends lost 7 bases and 0 bases respectively, with 13 bases between them. Per the germline V gene, CDR1 is LNHDA and CDR2 is SQIVND (reference sequence). CDR3 sequence reads: CASKSRRSSYEQYF. The DNA for the CDR3 is TGTGCCAGTAAATCGCGTCGGAGCTCCTACGAGCAGTACTTC.

The rearrangement uses TRBV7-9 and TRBJ1-3; the D is unclear. Looked up from germline, CDR1 is SEHNR and CDR2 is FQNEAQ (reference sequence). With 1 base removed from V and 0 bases from J, the gap between germline ends came to 10 bases. The CDR3 runs 16 residues. The CDR3 sequence is CASSLGAPSSGNTIYF. Written as DNA, the CDR3 is TGTGCCAGCAGCTTAGGCGCCCCGAGCTCTGGAAACACCATATATTTT.

The chain links TRBV2 to TRBJ1-5, with 9 nucleotides matching TRBD1. From germline, CDR1 is SNHLY and CDR2 FYNNEI. This CDR3 is built from 18 residues. With V trimmed by 6 bases and J by 6 bases, 18 bases remained unmatched. The CDR3 DNA is TGTGCCAGCAGAAAAACCGGGACAGGGTTTATCAACGGTCAGCCCCAGCATTTT. It is translated as CASRKTGTGFINGQPQHF.